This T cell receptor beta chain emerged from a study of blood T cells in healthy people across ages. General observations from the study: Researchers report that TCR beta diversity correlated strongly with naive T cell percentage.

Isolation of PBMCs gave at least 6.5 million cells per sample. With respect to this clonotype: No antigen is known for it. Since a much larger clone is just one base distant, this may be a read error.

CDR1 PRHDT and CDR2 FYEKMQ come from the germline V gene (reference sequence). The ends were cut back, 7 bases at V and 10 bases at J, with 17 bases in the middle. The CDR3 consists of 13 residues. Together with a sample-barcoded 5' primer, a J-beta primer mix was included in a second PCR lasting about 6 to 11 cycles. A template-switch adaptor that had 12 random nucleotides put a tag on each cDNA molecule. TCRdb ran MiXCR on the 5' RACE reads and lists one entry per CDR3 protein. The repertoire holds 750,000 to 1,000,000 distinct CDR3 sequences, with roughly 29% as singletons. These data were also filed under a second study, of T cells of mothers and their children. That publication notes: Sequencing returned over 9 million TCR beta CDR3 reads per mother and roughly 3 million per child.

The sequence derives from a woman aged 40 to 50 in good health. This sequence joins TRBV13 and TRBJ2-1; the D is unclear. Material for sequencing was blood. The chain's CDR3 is CASTVGRSYEQFF. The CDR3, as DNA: TGTGCCAGCACTGTCGGGCGGTCCTACGAGCAGTTCTTC.